This T cell receptor beta chain was identified in a study of T cell responses to AZD1222 COVID-19 vaccine. This clone was seen more than once but under ten times. The target antigen is unknown. Some clones are missing from TCRdb's copy, which holds only in-frame ones; the method was immunoSEQ multiplex PCR. This sample yields roughly 170,000 clones, of which about 89% are seen a single time; under 2.5% belongs to the top ten. Overall study results and limits: Possibly, clonal diversity was underestimated; donors were largely white British and included more females.

After removal of 0 bases from V and 3 bases from J, the junction contained 8 bases not matched to a gene. This CDR3 spans 17 amino acids. The V gene's germline CDR1 is GTSNPN and CDR2 SVGIG (reference sequence). The sample here was peripheral blood, taken on day 0 of AZD1222 vaccination. The TCR originated in an adult in good health. The chain links TRBV30 to TRBJ1-6, with 7 bases aligning to TRBD1. The CDR3 protein is CAWSVGRGTDYNSPLHF. The CDR3 coding sequence is TGTGCCTGGAGTGTAGGCCGCGGGACAGACTATAATTCACCCCTCCACTTT.